The 19 T cell receptor beta chains below come from one sample, sequenced in a study of response to subunit inactivated influenza vaccine. TCRdb reprocessed the RT-PCR reads with MiXCR, giving one entry per CDR3 protein. Here the sample spans 500,000 to 600,000 distinct CDR3 sequences, 13% to 15% being singletons. Material: PBMCs from blood, obtained approximately 12 days after vaccination. The receptors here all came from a man aged 50 to 59 who received an inactivated influenza vaccine.

On this clonotype: Relative to the germline gene, one junction end is altered; a read error may explain this. CDR3 residues: CASSVAQMREQFF. The CDR3 nucleotides are TGTGCCAGCAGCGTAGCACAAATGAGAGAGCAGTTCTTC. The V call is TRBV7-6, the J call TRBJ2-1; no definite D call. The CDR3 length is 13 residues. CDR1 is SGHVS, CDR2 FNYEAQ, per germline.

This clonotype is a singleton in its sample. The chain links TRBV12-3 or TRBV12-4 to TRBJ1-1; D may be TRBD1 (5 bases). The CDR3 runs to 12 residues. V dropped 0 bases and J dropped 11 bases, with 10 bases sitting between them. The CDR3 region has the DNA TGTGCCAGCAGTTTAGCAGGGGCGCGTGCTTTCTTT. This gives the protein CASSLAGARAFF.

The rearrangement uses TRBV14 and TRBJ2-7; D is undetermined. There are 12 residues in the CDR3. Germline V gene lookup returns CDR1 SGHDN and CDR2 FVKESK. The V end lost 4 bases, the J end lost 3 bases, and 7 bases lay between the germline ends. CDR3 nucleotides: TGTGCCAGCAGCCCAAACAACTACGAGCAGTACTTC. The encoded protein is CASSPNNYEQYF.

This clonotype appeared a single time. The chain has TRBV6-1 and TRBJ2-3, with D perhaps TRBD2 (6 bases). This CDR3 has 15 amino acids. V lost 6 bases and J 3 bases, leaving 16 bases between the germline ends. Germline CDR1 reads MNHNS; CDR2 reads SASEGT. In DNA, the CDR3 is TGTGCCAGCAGCCCGAATTTTCGGGGGACAGATACGCAGTATTTT. This translates into CASSPNFRGTDTQYF.

The sample holds a few counts of this clonotype. The chain has TRBV6-1 and TRBJ1-6, with 7 bases aligning to TRBD1. Germline V CDR1 and CDR2: MNHNS, SASEGT. After removal of 6 bases from V and 9 bases from J, the junction contained 8 bases not matched to a gene. The CDR3 has 14 residues. CDR3 loop: CASRSQGEASPLHF. The CDR3 DNA sequence: TGTGCCAGCAGGTCCCAGGGGGAGGCTTCACCCCTCCACTTT.

J is TRBJ2-7 and V is TRBV4-3; D remains unclear. Germline CDR1 is LGHNA and CDR2 is YSLEER. The CDR3 contains 14 residues. V was pared by 0 bases and J by 0 bases, with 6 bases between. The CDR3 spells CASSQDASSYEQYF. CDR3 DNA sequence: TGCGCCAGCAGCCAAGATGCCAGCTCCTACGAGCAGTACTTC.

This clonotype showed up just a few times. A much larger clone lies one base from this, so it may be a read error. This sequence joins TRBV20-1 and TRBJ1-2, with no clear D. CDR1 DFQATT and CDR2 SNEGSKA come from the germline V gene (reference sequence). This CDR3 spans 12 amino acids. The V and J ends lost 2 bases and 0 bases respectively, with 4 bases between them. The CDR3, as DNA: TGCAGTGCTAGATTCGCTAACTATGGCTACACCTTC. Translation gives CSARFANYGYTF.

In its sample, this clonotype was seen a few times. The chain links TRBV5-5 to TRBJ2-7; perhaps TRBD1 as D (8 bases). Germline V gene lookup returns CDR1 SGHKS and CDR2 YYEKEE (reference sequence). There are 16 residues in the CDR3. V was clipped by 4 bases and J by 2 bases, with 19 bases between them. The CDR3 region has the DNA TGTGCCAGCAGCCCGAACAGGGGGGGGATGCCCTACGAGCAGTACTTC. Protein product: CASSPNRGGMPYEQYF. Full variable domain (outside the CDR3, taken from reference TRBV5-5 and TRBJ2-7): DAGVTQSPTHLIKTRGQQVTLRCSPISGHKSVSWYQQVLGQGPQFIFQYYEKEERGRGNFPDRFSARQFPNYSSELNVNALLLGDSALYLCASSPNRGGMPYEQYFGPGTRLTVT.

This clonotype was detected a few times. The chain is built from TRBV9 and TRBJ2-7; 9 nucleotides match TRBD2. Germline assignment: CDR1 SGDLS and CDR2 YYNGEE. V was pared by 0 bases and J by 7 bases, with 17 bases of the junction left unmatched. There are 18 residues in the CDR3. The chain's CDR3 is CASSVGPVESGRSGEQYF. The DNA for the CDR3 is TGTGCCAGCAGCGTAGGGCCAGTGGAGAGCGGGAGGTCGGGGGAGCAGTACTTC.

The chain carries TRBV12-3 or TRBV12-4 and TRBJ2-5; possibly TRBD2 for D (6 bases). V lost 4 bases and J 5 bases, leaving 14 bases between the germline ends. There are 14 residues in the CDR3. The CDR3 sequence is CASSSPPGSETQYF. In DNA, the CDR3 is TGTGCCAGCAGTTCGCCCCCCGGGAGCGAGACCCAGTACTTC.

In its sample, this clonotype was seen many times. The J gene is TRBJ1-6, the V gene TRBV6-6; no firm D call. Trimming cost V 8 bases and J 7 bases, with 9 bases left between them. Germline CDR1 MNHNY, CDR2 SVGAGI (reference sequence). The CDR3 is 12 residues long. CDR3: CASARQNSPLHF. CDR3 DNA sequence: TGTGCCAGCGCGCGGCAGAATTCACCCCTCCACTTT.

The rearrangement uses TRBV5-5 and TRBJ2-5; D might be TRBD1 or TRBD2, each matching 5 bases. Trimming removed 2 bases from V and 9 bases from J, with 20 bases in between. CDR3 size: 15 residues. The germline V gene has CDR1 SGHKS and CDR2 YYEKEE (reference sequence). Here the CDR3 DNA reads TGTGCCAGCAGCTTTTTTTCCGGGACCCACTTTTCCCAGTACTTC. Translating it yields CASSFFSGTHFSQYF.

This clonotype was observed a few times. The rearrangement uses TRBV4-1 and TRBJ2-1, with D hard to call. This CDR3 is 15 amino acids long. Trimming removed 0 bases at V and 8 bases at J, with 14 bases between. CDR1 and CDR2 from the germline V gene are MGHRA and YSYEKL. CDR3 loop: CASSQEFSGLDEQFF. CDR3 DNA: TGCGCCAGCAGCCAAGAATTCTCCGGGTTAGATGAGCAGTTCTTC.

This chain links TRBV10-3 with TRBJ2-1; possibly TRBD2 for D (5 bases). Germline assignment: CDR1 ENHRY and CDR2 SYGVKD. Trimming stripped 7 bases from V and 3 bases from J, with 13 bases between. The CDR3 has 14 amino acids. CDR3 in DNA: TGTGCCATCAATCCCGGGGTCCTCTACAATGAGCAGTTCTTC. This codes for CAINPGVLYNEQFF.

This clonotype was counted between two and nine times. The gene calls are TRBV28 and TRBJ1-4, with 7 positions matching TRBD1. The CDR3 is made up of 15 amino acids. With 5 bases clipped from V and 3 bases from J, the junction kept 6 bases outside the gene matches. CDR1 MDHEN and CDR2 SYDVKM come from the germline V gene. This chain's CDR3 is CASSPYRGANEKLFF. CDR3 nucleotide sequence: TGTGCCAGCAGTCCCTACAGGGGTGCTAATGAAAAACTGTTTTTT. Full variable domain (remainder filled in from reference TRBV28 and TRBJ1-4): DVKVTQSSRYLVKRTGEKVFLECVQDMDHENMFWYRQDPGLGLRLIYFSYDVKMKEKGDIPEGYSVSREKKERFSLILESASTNQTSMYLCASSPYRGANEKLFFGSGTQLSVL.

In this sample, this clonotype turned up a few times. The genes are TRBV29-1 and TRBJ2-3, with D possibly being TRBD1 or TRBD2 (6 bases each). Germline V gives CDR1 SQVTM, CDR2 ANQGSEA. Trimming pared 4 bases from V and 2 bases from J, leaving 13 bases between. There are 14 residues in the CDR3. The CDR3 region is CSVGWGANTDTQYF. The CDR3 DNA is TGCAGCGTTGGGTGGGGGGCAAACACAGATACGCAGTATTTT.

This clonotype was seen more than once but under ten times. The chain couples TRBV28 to TRBJ2-7; D not resolved. CDR3 length: 15 residues. Germline V gene sequence: CDR1 MDHEN, CDR2 SYDVKM. Deletions cut 2 bases from V and 6 bases from J, with 17 bases between. The CDR3 nucleotides read TGTGCCAGCAGTTTAATAGGCGGAGCCGTCGCCGAGCAGTACTTC. Residues: CASSLIGGAVAEQYF.

This clonotype was seen a handful of times. The gene calls are TRBV6-2 or TRBV6-3 and TRBJ2-7, with D tentatively TRBD2 (5 bases). CDR3 length equals 16 residues. Germline V lookup: CDR1 MNHEY, CDR2 SVGEGT. The ends were cut back, 2 bases at V and 0 bases at J, with 14 bases in the middle. DNA of the CDR3: TGTGCCAGCAGTTACGCAAGGACTCATCCCTCCTACGAGCAGTACTTC. This encodes CASSYARTHPSYEQYF.

The chain recombines TRBV12-3 or TRBV12-4 with TRBJ1-6; 10 nucleotides agree with TRBD1. The CDR3 is 17 residues long. With 7 bases clipped from V and 1 base from J, the junction kept 7 bases outside the gene matches. The CDR3 here is CASKTGTGVSYNSPLHF. The DNA for the CDR3 is TGTGCCAGCAAAACCGGGACAGGGGTTTCCTATAATTCACCCCTCCACTTT.